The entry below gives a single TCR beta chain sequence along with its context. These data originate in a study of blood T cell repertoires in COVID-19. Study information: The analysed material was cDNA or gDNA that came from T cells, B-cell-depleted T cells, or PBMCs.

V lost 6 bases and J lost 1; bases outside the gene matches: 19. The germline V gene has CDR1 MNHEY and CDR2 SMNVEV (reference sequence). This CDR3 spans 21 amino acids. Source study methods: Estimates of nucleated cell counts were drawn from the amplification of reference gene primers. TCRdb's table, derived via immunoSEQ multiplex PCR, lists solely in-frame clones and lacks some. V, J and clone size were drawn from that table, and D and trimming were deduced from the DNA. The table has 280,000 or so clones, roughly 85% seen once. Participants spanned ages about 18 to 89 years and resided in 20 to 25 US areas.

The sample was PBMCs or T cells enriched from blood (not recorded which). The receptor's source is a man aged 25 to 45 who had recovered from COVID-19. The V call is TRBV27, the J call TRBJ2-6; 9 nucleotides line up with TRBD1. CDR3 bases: TGTGCCAGCAGGCCCGGGACAGGGTACCCGCTTGCCTTGTCTGGGGCCAACGTCCTGACTTTC. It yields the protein CASRPGTGYPLALSGANVLTF.